These 29 T cell receptor beta chains came from one sample sequenced in a study of OX40 agonist ivuxolimab in advanced cancers. The library was generated by the immunoSEQ multiplex PCR assay. TCRdb retrieved this table from immuneACCESS and kept in-frame rearrangements only. Not all clones are present; in checked studies, unresolved V genes account for under half, and no reason is known for the remainder. This sample holds fewer than 50,000 clones; 80% to 90% were observed only once. The ten largest clones capture 2.5% to 3% of the sample. The specimen comprised CD4+ or CD8+ T cells sorted from blood, sampled in a trial of the OX40 agonist ivuxolimab. These receptors were obtained from an adult with an advanced solid tumor such as melanoma, head and neck, liver or kidney cancer.

In this sample, this clone turned up a few times. Relative to the germline gene, one junction end is altered; a read error may explain this. CDR3 coding DNA: TGTGCTAGCAGCCACCGACGGGAGGATGAGCAGTTCTTC. It specifies CASSHRREDEQFF. This chain links TRBV7-7 with TRBJ2-1; TRBD2 agrees at 7 bases. The CDR3 totals 13 residues. Per germline, CDR1 SSHAT and CDR2 FNYEAQ (reference sequence). Full variable domain (rest looked up from reference TRBV7-7 and TRBJ2-1): GAGVSQSPRYKVTKRGQDVTLRCDPISSHATLYWYQQALGQGPEFLTYFNYEAQPDKSGLPSDRFSAERPEGSISTLTIQRTEQRDSAMYRCASSHRREDEQFFGPGTRLTVL.

The chain uses TRBV15 and TRBJ2-7; D is undetermined. Germline V lookup: CDR1 LNHNV, CDR2 YYDKDF (reference sequence). The V and J ends lost 1 base and 0 bases respectively, with 4 bases between them. The CDR3 length is 13 residues. In nucleotides, the CDR3 is TGTGCCACCAGCAGAGTAGGCTCCTACGAGCAGTACTTC. Translated, it gives CATSRVGSYEQYF.

The chain employs TRBV11-2 and TRBJ2-3, with D tentatively TRBD2 (6 bases). This CDR3 is 14 amino acids long. CDR1 and CDR2 from the germline V gene are SGHAT and FQNNGV. Deletions cut 5 bases from V and 1 base from J, with 10 bases between. The CDR3 bases are TGTGCCAGCAGCCCAGAGCGGGGCACAGATACGCAGTATTTT. Translating gives CASSPERGTDTQYF. Using reference TRBV11-2 and TRBJ2-3 for the parts outside the CDR3, the full variable domain is EAGVAQSPRYKIIEKRQSVAFWCNPISGHATLYWYQQILGQGPKLLIQFQNNGVVDDSQLPKDRFSAERLKGVDSTLKIQPAKLEDSAVYLCASSPERGTDTQYFGPGTRLTVL.

The chain joins TRBV19 to TRBJ1-2; 11 positions agree with TRBD1. The ends lost 3 bases at V and 4 bases at J; junction bases unmatched: 10. CDR1 is LNHDA and CDR2 is SQIVND in the germline V gene (reference sequence). The CDR3 length is 17 residues. CDR3 sequence (DNA): TGTGCCAGTAGTATGCTGCGGACAGGGGGCGCTGGCTATGGCTACACCTTC. As protein: CASSMLRTGGAGYGYTF.

This clone was recorded a few times. V and J are TRBV10-3 and TRBJ1-2, with D possibly matching TRBD1 (5 bases). V was pared by 0 bases and J by 4 bases, with 9 bases between. Germline V lookup: CDR1 ENHRY, CDR2 SYGVKD. This CDR3 contains 14 residues. In nucleotides, the CDR3 is TGTGCCATCAGTGAGTCCCCAGGGAGCTATGGCTACACCTTC. This encodes CAISESPGSYGYTF.

V usage is TRBV5-1 and J usage is TRBJ1-2; no clear D. The CDR3 has 14 residues. Trimming removed 0 bases at V and 2 bases at J, with 8 bases between. The germline gives CDR1 SGHRS, CDR2 YFSETQ. The CDR3: CASSLGRQNYGYTF. The DNA of the CDR3 is TGCGCCAGCAGCTTGGGGCGGCAGAACTATGGCTACACCTTC.

This clone was seen only a few times. This sequence joins TRBV29-1 and TRBJ1-2; D is unresolved. The CDR3 extends over 14 amino acids. Looked up from germline, CDR1 is SQVTM and CDR2 is ANQGSEA. Trimming shortened V by 4 bases and J by 4 bases, and 16 bases separated the two germline ends. CDR3 bases: TGCAGCGTTGGTCCAGCGGACGGTTTCTATGGCTACACCTTC. This translates into CSVGPADGFYGYTF.

The chain uses TRBV29-1 and TRBJ1-2; D not resolved. Trimming removed 4 bases from V and 8 bases from J, with 17 bases in between. The CDR3 length is 13 residues. The germline V gene encodes CDR1 SQVTM and CDR2 ANQGSEA. CDR3 region: CSVGEYDARGYTF. The CDR3 region has the DNA TGCAGCGTTGGCGAGTATGACGCGCGCGGCTACACCTTC.

The chain combines TRBV14 with TRBJ2-1, with 8 bases that match TRBD2. The junction had 10 bases not matched to a gene; V was cut back by 8 bases and J by 4 bases. Germline V gene data show CDR1 as SGHDN and CDR2 as FVKESK. The CDR3 contains 15 residues. The CDR3 nucleotides read TGTGCCAGCGAGGTCAGCGGGAGCGGTTACAATGAGCAGTTCTTC. It specifies CASEVSGSGYNEQFF. Based on the CDR3 plus reference TRBV14 and TRBJ2-1, the full variable domain is EAGVTQFPSHSVIEKGQTVTLRCDPISGHDNLYWYRRVMGKEIKFLLHFVKESKQDESGMPNNRFLAERTGGTYSTLKVQPAELEDSGVYFCASEVSGSGYNEQFFGPGTRLTVL.

This chain uses TRBV2 with TRBJ2-7; TRBD2 agrees at 13 bases. Trimming removed 1 base from V and 3 bases from J; junction bases left unmatched: 0. The germline V gene has CDR1 SNHLY and CDR2 FYNNEI. The CDR3 contains 15 residues. This CDR3 is CASSEGTSGGYEQYV. CDR3 coding DNA: TGTGCCAGCAGTGAAGGGACTAGCGGGGGCTACGAGCAGTACGTC.

The genes are TRBV15 and TRBJ2-3; 13 bases map to TRBD2. V was clipped by 8 bases and J by 5 bases; unmatched bases: 7. Germline V lookup: CDR1 LNHNV, CDR2 YYDKDF (reference sequence). The CDR3 length is 15 residues. Here the CDR3 DNA reads TGTGCCACCGGGTGGACTAGCGGGAGCGTAGATACGCAGTATTTT. It yields the protein CATGWTSGSVDTQYF.

A few counts support this clone. This chain connects TRBV5-1 to TRBJ1-1, with D perhaps matching TRBD1 (5 bases). The CDR3 length is 13 residues. V lost 0 bases, J lost 5 bases, and 8 bases lay in between. Looked up from germline, CDR1 is SGHRS and CDR2 is YFSETQ. CDR3 loop: CASSLDGGTEAFF. Here the CDR3 DNA reads TGCGCCAGCAGCTTGGATGGGGGGACTGAAGCTTTCTTT.

The chain recombines TRBV18 with TRBJ2-5; a weak D match, TRBD1 (6 bases). Matching the DNA end better, TRBJ2-7 makes the J call doubtful. Germline values: CDR1 KGHSH, CDR2 LQKENI. The length of the CDR3 is 13 residues. This CDR3 is CASSPSGQNEQYF. The CDR3 coding sequence is TGTGCCAGCTCACCATCAGGACAGAACGAGCAGTACTTC.

Details on this clone: An end of the junction does not agree with germline; a read error may underlie this. The chain is built from TRBV7-7 and TRBJ1-1; no firm D call. The germline gives CDR1 SSHAT, CDR2 FNYEAQ (reference sequence). The CDR3 sequence is 15 residues long. The CDR3 DNA is TGTGCTAGCACCCAAGTTGGGGAAATTAACACTGAAGCTTTCTTT. Translated: CASTQVGEINTEAFF.

The V gene is TRBV7-3, the J gene TRBJ1-1, with a possible D match to TRBD1 (5 bases). Trimming took 5 bases from V and 2 from J, leaving 15 bases between them. CDR3 length equals 15 residues. Germline V gene sequence: CDR1 SGHTA, CDR2 FQGTGA. The CDR3 DNA reads TGTGCCAGCAGCGAATATTTCGGGGCCAACACTGAAGCTTTCTTT. Its translation is CASSEYFGANTEAFF. Using reference TRBV7-3 and TRBJ1-1 for the parts outside the CDR3, the full variable domain is GAGVSQTPSNKVTEKGKYVELRCDPISGHTALYWYRQSLGQGPEFLIYFQGTGAADDSGLPNDRFFAVRPEGSVSTLKIQRTERGDSAVYLCASSEYFGANTEAFFGQGTRLTVV.

This chain connects TRBV2 to TRBJ2-1; weak D call: TRBD2 (5 bases). Germline lookup yields CDR1 SNHLY and CDR2 FYNNEI. Trimming removed 4 bases at V and 2 bases at J, with 12 bases between. This CDR3 spans 15 amino acids. DNA for the CDR3: TGTGCCAGCAGTGTATTGGACTCCACCTACAATGAGCAGTTCTTC. Encoded protein: CASSVLDSTYNEQFF.

The V gene is TRBV27, the J gene TRBJ1-1, with D possibly being TRBD1 (5 bases). This CDR3 has 13 residues. From germline, CDR1 is MNHEY and CDR2 SMNVEV (reference sequence). V lost 0 bases and J lost 3, with 5 bases in between. The DNA for the CDR3 is TGTGCCAGCAGTTTATCCAGGGACACTGAAGCTTTCTTT. Translated: CASSLSRDTEAFF.

J is TRBJ2-7 and V is TRBV6-1; 9 bases align to TRBD1. From germline, CDR1 is MNHNS and CDR2 SASEGT. The CDR3 is 14 amino acids. The trim removed 4 bases at V and 6 bases at J, leaving 7 bases unmatched. The CDR3 nucleotides are TGTGCCAGCAGTGTACTACCGACAGGGGGCGAGCAGTACGTC. Encoded protein: CASSVLPTGGEQYV.

The J gene is TRBJ1-2, the V gene TRBV6-6; D is possibly TRBD1 (5 bases). This CDR3 contains 14 residues. Germline CDR1 and CDR2: MNHNY and SVGAGI (reference sequence). V lost 9 bases to trimming and J lost 6 bases, with 20 bases between them. In nucleotides, the CDR3 is TGTGCCAGTACCCAGGCGGGGGGAGGGGATGGCTACACCTTC. This encodes CASTQAGGGDGYTF.

In DNA form, the CDR3 reads TGTGCCAGCAGCGCCCCCGGGACTAGCGGAGAGACCCAGTACTTC. Residues: CASSAPGTSGETQYF. The chain couples TRBV7-9 to TRBJ2-5, with TRBD2 matching 11 bases. This CDR3 has 15 residues. With 5 bases clipped from V and 4 bases from J, the junction kept 6 bases outside the gene matches. CDR1 is SEHNR and CDR2 is FQNEAQ in the germline V gene (reference sequence).

The J gene is TRBJ2-1, the V gene TRBV29-1; 11 bases agree with TRBD2. Germline V gives CDR1 SQVTM, CDR2 ANQGSEA. The V segment lost 4 bases and the J segment 10 bases; nucleotides outside the gene matches: 9. This CDR3 comprises 14 residues. The CDR3 nucleotides are TGCAGCGTTGGGGCTAGCGGGAGGAACGGGGAGCAGTTCTTC. Amino acids: CSVGASGRNGEQFF.

V usage is TRBV29-1 and J usage is TRBJ1-2; D gene uncertain. The CDR3 is made up of 15 amino acids. The germline V and J ends were trimmed by 8 bases and 7 bases, with 26 bases remaining between them. Germline V gene data show CDR1 as SQVTM and CDR2 as ANQGSEA. Written as DNA, the CDR3 is TGCAGCACGTCAGCTTCCGGCGGGCAAGCTGGTGGCTACACCTTC. This codes for CSTSASGGQAGGYTF. The whole variable domain, remainder taken from reference TRBV29-1 and TRBJ1-2, is SAVISQKPSRDICQRGTSLTIQCQVDSQVTMMFWYRQQPGQSLTLIATANQGSEATYESGFVIDKFPISRPNLTFSTLTVSNMSPEDSSIYLCSTSASGGQAGGYTFGSGTRLTVV.

The chain recombines TRBV11-3 with TRBJ2-1; possibly TRBD2 for D (6 bases). The CDR3 contains 14 residues. V was trimmed by 1 base and J by 12 bases, leaving 16 bases between them. Germline loops: CDR1 SGHNT, CDR2 YENEEA. The CDR3 loop reads CASSLAAHQGGQFF. The CDR3 DNA sequence: TGTGCCAGCAGCTTAGCGGCCCATCAGGGAGGGCAGTTCTTC.

The chain uses TRBV5-4 and TRBJ1-2; no firm D call. Trimming stripped 1 base from V and 4 bases from J, with 8 bases between. This CDR3 is 13 amino acids long. Germline values: CDR1 SGHNT, CDR2 YYREEE (reference sequence). CDR3 sequence reads: CASSLWQSYGYTF. Written as DNA, the CDR3 is TGTGCCAGCAGCTTGTGGCAGAGCTATGGCTACACCTTC.

V and J are TRBV2 and TRBJ2-2; 9 nucleotides match TRBD1. V lost 8 bases to trimming and J lost 9 bases; unmatched junction nucleotides: 10. The CDR3 totals 14 residues. The germline gives CDR1 SNHLY, CDR2 FYNNEI. CDR3 protein: CASRDRDGIRELFF. The CDR3, as DNA: TGTGCCAGCCGGGACAGGGATGGTATAAGGGAGCTGTTTTTT.

The chain couples TRBV29-1 to TRBJ1-1, with D hard to call. V dropped 0 bases and J dropped 2 bases, with 13 bases sitting between them. CDR1 and CDR2 from the germline V gene are SQVTM and ANQGSEA. The CDR3 extends over 15 amino acids. CDR3 DNA sequence: TGCAGCGTTGAAGAGGTAGTCGGCCCCAACACTGAAGCTTTCTTT. Protein product: CSVEEVVGPNTEAFF.

The chain has TRBV30 and TRBJ2-3, with D tentatively TRBD2 (5 bases). Trimming removed 2 bases at V and 4 bases at J, with 16 bases between. CDR1 is GTSNPN, CDR2 SVGIG, per germline (reference sequence). This CDR3 comprises 15 residues. The CDR3 region is CAWSSQGLLADTQYF. In nucleotides, the CDR3 is TGTGCCTGGAGTTCACAAGGACTTCTCGCAGATACGCAGTATTTT.

As DNA, the CDR3 is TGTGCCAGCAGCTTAGTCGAAGCTAACTATGGCTACACCTTC. This translates into CASSLVEANYGYTF. The V gene is TRBV11-3, the J gene TRBJ1-2; D gene uncertain. This CDR3 has 14 residues. The V gene lost 1 base and the J gene lost 0 bases, with 6 bases spanning the gap. Germline V gene data show CDR1 as SGHNT and CDR2 as YENEEA.

The J gene is TRBJ1-1, the V gene TRBV5-1, with 9 bases fitting TRBD1. Unmatched junction bases numbered 11, after V lost 0 bases and J lost 5 bases. Germline lookup yields CDR1 SGHRS and CDR2 YFSETQ. CDR3 size: 17 residues. CDR3 amino acids: CASSLGTGGGERTEAFF. As DNA, the CDR3 is TGCGCCAGCAGCTTGGGTACAGGGGGCGGTGAGAGGACTGAAGCTTTCTTT.